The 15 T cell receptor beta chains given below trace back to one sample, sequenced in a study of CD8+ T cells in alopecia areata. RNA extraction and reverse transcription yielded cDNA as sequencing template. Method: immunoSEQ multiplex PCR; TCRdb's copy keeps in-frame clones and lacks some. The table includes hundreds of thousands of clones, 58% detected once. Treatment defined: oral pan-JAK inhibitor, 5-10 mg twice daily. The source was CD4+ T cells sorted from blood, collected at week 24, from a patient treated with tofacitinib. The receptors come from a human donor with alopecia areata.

CDR3 nucleotides: TGTGCCAGCAGCTCAATTTACACCGGGGAGCTGTTTTTT. This translates into CASSSIYTGELFF. The gene calls are TRBV5-4 and TRBJ2-2; D uncertain. The germline gives CDR1 SGHNT, CDR2 YYREEE (reference sequence). V gave up 3 bases and J gave up 3 bases, with 6 bases separating them. The CDR3 spans 13 residues.

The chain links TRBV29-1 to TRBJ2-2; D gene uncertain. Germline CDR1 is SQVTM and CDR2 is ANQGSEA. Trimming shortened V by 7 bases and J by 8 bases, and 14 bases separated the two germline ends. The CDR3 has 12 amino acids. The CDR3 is CSAQRSRGELFF. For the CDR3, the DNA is TGCAGCGCCCAGAGGTCCAGAGGGGAGCTGTTTTTT.

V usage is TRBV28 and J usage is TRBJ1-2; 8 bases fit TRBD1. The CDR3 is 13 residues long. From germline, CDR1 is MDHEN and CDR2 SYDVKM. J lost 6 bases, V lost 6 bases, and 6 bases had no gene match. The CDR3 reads CASREGQGDGYTF. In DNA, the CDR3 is TGTGCCAGCAGGGAAGGACAGGGAGATGGCTACACCTTC.

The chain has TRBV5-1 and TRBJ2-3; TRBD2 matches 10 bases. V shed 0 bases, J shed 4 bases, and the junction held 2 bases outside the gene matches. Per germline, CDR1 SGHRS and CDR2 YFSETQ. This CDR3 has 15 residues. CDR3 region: CASSLGTSGADTQYF. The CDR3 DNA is TGCGCCAGCAGCTTGGGAACTAGCGGGGCAGATACGCAGTATTTT.

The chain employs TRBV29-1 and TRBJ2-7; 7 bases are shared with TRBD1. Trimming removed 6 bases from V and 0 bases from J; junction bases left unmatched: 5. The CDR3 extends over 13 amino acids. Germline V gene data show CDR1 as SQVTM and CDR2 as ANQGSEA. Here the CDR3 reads CSVGQHLSYEQYF. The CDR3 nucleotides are TGCAGCGTGGGACAGCACCTCTCCTACGAGCAGTACTTC.

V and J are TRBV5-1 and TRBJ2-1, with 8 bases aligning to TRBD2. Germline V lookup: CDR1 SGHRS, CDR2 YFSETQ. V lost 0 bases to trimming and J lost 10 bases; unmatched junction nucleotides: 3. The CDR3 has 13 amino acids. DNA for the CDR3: TGCGCCAGCAGCTTGGCTTTAGCGGGGGAGCAGTTCTTC. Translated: CASSLALAGEQFF.

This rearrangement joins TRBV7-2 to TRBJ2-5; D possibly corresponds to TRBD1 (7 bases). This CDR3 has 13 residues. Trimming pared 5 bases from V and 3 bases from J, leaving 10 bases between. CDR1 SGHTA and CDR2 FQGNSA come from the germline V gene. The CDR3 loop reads CASSRGTEETQYF. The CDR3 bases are TGTGCCAGCAGCCGCGGGACAGAAGAGACCCAGTACTTC.

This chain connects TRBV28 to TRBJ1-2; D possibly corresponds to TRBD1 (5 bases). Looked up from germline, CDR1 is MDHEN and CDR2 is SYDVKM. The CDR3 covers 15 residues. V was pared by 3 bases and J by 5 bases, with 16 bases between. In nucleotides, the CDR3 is TGTGCCAGCAGTTTTCTAGAGGGGTTCAATTATGGCTACACCTTC. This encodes CASSFLEGFNYGYTF.

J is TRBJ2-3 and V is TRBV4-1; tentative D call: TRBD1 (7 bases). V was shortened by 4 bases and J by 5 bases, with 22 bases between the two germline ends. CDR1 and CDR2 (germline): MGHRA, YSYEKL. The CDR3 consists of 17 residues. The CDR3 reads CASSLPSGGTVLDTQYF. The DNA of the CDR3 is TGCGCCAGCAGCCTCCCCTCAGGAGGGACAGTCCTAGATACGCAGTATTTT.

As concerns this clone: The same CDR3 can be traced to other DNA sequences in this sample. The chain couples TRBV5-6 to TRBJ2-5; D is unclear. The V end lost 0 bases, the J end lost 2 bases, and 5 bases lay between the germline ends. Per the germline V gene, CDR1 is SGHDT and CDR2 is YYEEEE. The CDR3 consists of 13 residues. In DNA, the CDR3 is TGTGCCAGCAGCTTGGACAGTCAAGAGACCCAGTACTTC. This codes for CASSLDSQETQYF.

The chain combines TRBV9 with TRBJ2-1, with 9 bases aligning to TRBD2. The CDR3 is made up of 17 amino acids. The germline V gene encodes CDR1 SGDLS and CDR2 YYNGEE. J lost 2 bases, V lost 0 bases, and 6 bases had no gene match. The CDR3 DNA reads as TGTGCCAGCAGCGTAGGAGTGAGGACTAGCGCCTACAATGAGCAGTTCTTC. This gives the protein CASSVGVRTSAYNEQFF. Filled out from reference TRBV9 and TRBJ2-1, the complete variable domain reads DSGVTQTPKHLITATGQRVTLRCSPRSGDLSVYWYQQSLDQGLQFLIQYYNGEERAKGNILERFSAQQFPDLHSELNLSSLELGDSALYFCASSVGVRTSAYNEQFFGPGTRLTVL.

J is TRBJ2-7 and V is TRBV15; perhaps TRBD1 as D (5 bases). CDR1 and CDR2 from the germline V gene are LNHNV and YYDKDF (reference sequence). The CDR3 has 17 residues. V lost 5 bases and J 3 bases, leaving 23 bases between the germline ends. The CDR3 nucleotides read TGTGCCACCAGCGTAGACCAGGGCCTTGGGGCTCTCTACGAGCAGTACTTC. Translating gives CATSVDQGLGALYEQYF. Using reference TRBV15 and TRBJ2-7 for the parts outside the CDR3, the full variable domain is DAMVIQNPRYQVTQFGKPVTLSCSQTLNHNVMYWYQQKSSQAPKLLFHYYDKDFNNEADTPDNFQSRRPNTSFCFLDIRSPGLGDTAMYLCATSVDQGLGALYEQYFGPGTRLTVT.

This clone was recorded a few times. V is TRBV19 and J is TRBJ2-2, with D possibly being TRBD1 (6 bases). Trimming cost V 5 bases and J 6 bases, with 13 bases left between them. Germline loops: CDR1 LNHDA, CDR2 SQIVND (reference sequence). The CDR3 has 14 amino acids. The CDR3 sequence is CASSFATGSGELFF. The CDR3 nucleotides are TGTGCCAGTAGTTTTGCCACAGGGTCCGGGGAGCTGTTTTTT.

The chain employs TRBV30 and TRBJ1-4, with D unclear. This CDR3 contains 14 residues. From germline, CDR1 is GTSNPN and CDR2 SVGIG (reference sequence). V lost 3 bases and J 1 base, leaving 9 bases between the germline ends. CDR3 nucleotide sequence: TGTGCCTGGAGCCAGACCGTAACTAATGAAAAACTGTTTTTT. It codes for CAWSQTVTNEKLFF.

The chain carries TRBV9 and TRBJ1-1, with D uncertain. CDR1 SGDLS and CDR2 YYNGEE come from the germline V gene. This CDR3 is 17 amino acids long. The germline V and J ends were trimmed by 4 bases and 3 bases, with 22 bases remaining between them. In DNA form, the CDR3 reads TGTGCCAGCAGCCCCCGACTGGGAGGGCCAGCGGACACTGAAGCTTTCTTT. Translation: CASSPRLGGPADTEAFF.